This TCR beta chain was recovered during a study of cytomegalovirus exposure and HLA in healthy donors. Across the whole study: Earlier findings included over 90 million unique TCR beta sequences obtained from 150 million to 200 million T cells. Whole-study findings and limits: Exclusion applied to some V segments, including TRBV6-2 and TRBV6-3, as they were indistinguishable. A missense variant in DCLRE1C was later tied to TCR beta V- and J-gene trimming.

This CDR3 spans 15 amino acids. The junction had 4 bases not matched to a gene; V was cut back by 6 bases and J by 0 bases. CDR1 is MNHNY, CDR2 SVGAGI, per germline (reference sequence). This clone was detected only a few times. Its target is not known. Use of 60 Vbeta and 13 Jbeta primers characterized the PCR. Repertoires were generated with immunoSEQ multiplex PCR, while TCRdb's copy carries only in-frame clones and drops some. This sample has about 63,000 clones, with 73% found just once. This chain connects TRBV6-6 to TRBJ1-5; 8 bases agree with TRBD1. The source material was PBMCs. The receptor was derived from a man between 50 and 59 years old in good health and CMV-seronegative. In DNA form, the CDR3 reads TGTGCCAGCAGCGCCGGGACAGGTAGCAATCAGCCCCAGCATTTT. The encoded protein is CASSAGTGSNQPQHF.